The 21 T cell receptor beta chains presented below share a single source sample, sequenced in a study of prognosis after radiotherapy for stage I lung cancer. TCR beta CDR3 was amplified from genomic DNA by two-round multiplex PCR. Primers were specific to each TRBV and TRBJ gene in first-round PCR. Each CDR3 protein is one row after TCRdb ran MiXCR on the multiplex PCR reads. This sample has approximately 30,000 distinct CDR3 sequences, with 42% found just once. The source material was PBMCs, sampled before or after stereotactic body radiation therapy (not recorded which). Source of these receptors: a donor over 45 with non-small cell lung cancer.

Within the sample, this clonotype is medium-sized. V and J are TRBV20-1 and TRBJ1-2; no firm D call. CDR1 and CDR2 (germline): DFQATT, SNEGSKA (reference sequence). V lost 2 bases to trimming and J lost 3 bases, with 13 bases between them. CDR3 length equals 14 residues. CDR3 sequence: CSARNLARDYGYTF. The DNA for the CDR3 is TGCAGTGCTAGAAATCTAGCCCGGGACTATGGCTACACCTTC.

This clonotype appeared many times. This rearrangement joins TRBV9 to TRBJ2-3; 12 bases are shared with TRBD2. With V trimmed by 2 bases and J by 2 bases, 3 bases remained unmatched. CDR1 is SGDLS and CDR2 is YYNGEE in the germline V gene. This CDR3 spans 16 amino acids. The DNA of the CDR3 is TGTGCCAGCAGCGTTACTAGCGGGGGGATCACAGATACGCAGTATTTT. As protein: CASSVTSGGITDTQYF.

Points on this clonotype: The germline gene is not matched at one end of the junction; a read error may be the cause. The gene calls are TRBV19 and TRBJ2-7, with 7 bases lining up with TRBD1. The CDR3 sequence is 15 residues long. Looked up from germline, CDR1 is LNHDA and CDR2 is SQIVND (reference sequence). Written as DNA, the CDR3 is TGTGCCAGTAGTCCCGGGACCCAGGGGGTATACGAGAAGTACTTC. Translating gives CASSPGTQGVYEKYF.

Concerning this clonotype: Since the CDR3 does not end with the conserved phenylalanine or tryptophan, this likely comes from a read error. V gene TRBV3-1 combines with J gene TRBJ1-5; D not resolved. Deletions cut 0 bases from V and 7 bases from J, with 7 bases between. Looked up from germline, CDR1 is LGHDT and CDR2 is YNNKEL (reference sequence). This CDR3 has 13 residues. The CDR3 loop reads CASSQDIGQPQHS. In DNA, the CDR3 is TGTGCCAGCAGCCAAGATATCGGGCAGCCCCAGCATTCT.

This clonotype was seen ten or more times. V gene TRBV27 combines with J gene TRBJ2-7, with TRBD1 matching over 10 bases. In germline, CDR1 is MNHEY, CDR2 SMNVEV (reference sequence). With 9 bases clipped from V and 4 bases from J, the junction kept 6 bases outside the gene matches. This CDR3 comprises 13 residues. This CDR3 reads CASKDRGPYEQYF. In nucleotides, the CDR3 is TGTGCCAGTAAAGACAGGGGGCCGTACGAGCAGTACTTC.

This clonotype was counted at least ten times. The genes are TRBV3-1 and TRBJ1-1; D not resolved. V lost 3 bases, J lost 6 bases, and 11 bases lay in between. CDR3 length: 13 residues. Germline V gene sequence: CDR1 LGHDT, CDR2 YNNKEL (reference sequence). The CDR3 region is CASSQLKGPEAFF. CDR3 coding DNA: TGTGCCAGCAGCCAGTTAAAGGGCCCTGAAGCTTTCTTT.

This chain uses TRBV12-3 or TRBV12-4 with TRBJ1-5; D is unresolved. Trimming took 3 bases from V and 5 from J, leaving 8 bases between them. The CDR3 extends over 13 amino acids. CDR3 coding DNA: TGTGCCAGCAGTTTTGGCAGTTATCAGCCCCAGCATTTT. This encodes CASSFGSYQPQHF.

Ten or more counts support this clonotype. V and J are TRBV30 and TRBJ2-3, with 9 bases matching TRBD2. The V segment lost 4 bases and the J segment 4 bases; nucleotides outside the gene matches: 3. CDR3 length equals 13 residues. The germline V gene has CDR1 GTSNPN and CDR2 SVGIG (reference sequence). The CDR3: CAWTSGTPDTQYF. The DNA for the CDR3 is TGTGCCTGGACTAGCGGGACCCCAGATACGCAGTATTTT.

The chain uses TRBV7-8 and TRBJ2-7, with a tentative D call TRBD2 (6 bases). CDR1 and CDR2 (germline): SGHVS, FQNEAQ. This CDR3 has 14 residues. V dropped 1 base and J dropped 4 bases, with 11 bases sitting between them. CDR3 bases: TGTGCCAGCAGCTTAGAAGGCGGGGAGTACGAGCAGTACTTC. Amino acid sequence: CASSLEGGEYEQYF.

Ten or more counts support this clonotype. J is TRBJ2-5 and V is TRBV5-1; D unclear. With 0 bases removed from V and 4 bases from J, the gap between germline ends came to 7 bases. Germline CDR1 and CDR2: SGHRS and YFSETQ. This CDR3 has 13 amino acids. The chain's CDR3 is CASSLDRVETQYF. CDR3 coding DNA: TGCGCCAGCAGCTTGGATAGGGTAGAGACCCAGTACTTC.

As to this clonotype: The junction shows a germline mismatch at one end, possibly a read error. The chain uses TRBV6-2 or TRBV6-3 and TRBJ2-2; 8 bases agree with TRBD2. CDR3 length: 14 amino acids. Germline assignment: CDR1 MNHEY and CDR2 SVGEGT. The CDR3 protein is CASRAGGYTVELFF. CDR3 in DNA: TGTGCCAGCAGGGCGGGGGGCTACACCGTGGAGCTGTTTTTT.

There are many counts of this clonotype. The chain uses TRBV5-4 and TRBJ1-2; possible D gene TRBD1, 5 bases. CDR1 SGHNT and CDR2 YYREEE come from the germline V gene (reference sequence). V was shortened by 3 bases and J by 5 bases, with 17 bases between the two germline ends. This CDR3 comprises 15 residues. The chain's CDR3 is CASSSLLEAGYGYTF. CDR3 sequence (DNA): TGTGCCAGCAGCTCCCTCCTAGAGGCAGGGTATGGCTACACCTTC.

As to this clonotype: A read error likely explains this, since a far larger clone differs by one base. This chain joins TRBV6-4 and TRBJ2-3, with D unresolved. Germline CDR1 MRHNA, CDR2 SNTAGT. Trimming removed 5 bases at V and 2 bases at J, with 20 bases between. The CDR3 is 17 amino acids. In DNA form, the CDR3 reads TGTGCCAGCAGTTACCCGGCGGAGACCTACATCACAGATACGCAGTATTTT. This translates into CASSYPAETYITDTQYF.

This chain uses TRBV19 with TRBJ2-5, with a weak D call TRBD2 (5 bases). The V gene lost 5 bases and the J gene lost 1 base, with 11 bases spanning the gap. The germline V gene encodes CDR1 LNHDA and CDR2 SQIVND (reference sequence). This CDR3 contains 14 residues. In DNA, the CDR3 is TGTGCCAGTAGTGCGGACTTCGGCCAAGAGACCCAGTACTTC. Protein product: CASSADFGQETQYF.

By share, this clonotype ranks as medium-sized. The rearrangement joins TRBV28 to TRBJ2-3; D gene uncertain. The CDR3 runs to 12 residues. Germline V gene sequence: CDR1 MDHEN, CDR2 SYDVKM. The V end was cut by 6 bases, the J end by 0 bases, with 4 bases between. For the CDR3, the DNA is TGTGCCAGCAGCGAAAGCACAGATACGCAGTATTTT. This gives the protein CASSESTDTQYF. Filled out from reference TRBV28 and TRBJ2-3, the complete variable domain reads DVKVTQSSRYLVKRTGEKVFLECVQDMDHENMFWYRQDPGLGLRLIYFSYDVKMKEKGDIPEGYSVSREKKERFSLILESASTNQTSMYLCASSESTDTQYFGPGTRLTVL.

This clonotype was seen many times. The rearrangement links TRBV2 to TRBJ1-2; no clear D. The CDR3 spans 13 residues. Trimming took off 6 bases at V and 5 bases at J, with 13 bases between the two ends. Germline CDR1 reads SNHLY; CDR2 reads FYNNEI. CDR3 bases: TGTGCCAGCAGCCCCACACATACGTATGGCTACACCTTC. It codes for CASSPTHTYGYTF.

In this sample, this clonotype turned up many times. This sequence joins TRBV3-1 and TRBJ1-3; unclear D gene. Trimming stripped 1 base from V and 0 bases from J, with 4 bases between. CDR3 length: 14 amino acids. CDR1 and CDR2 from the germline V gene are LGHDT and YNNKEL (reference sequence). The CDR3 DNA reads as TGTGCCAGCAGCCAAGTTTACTCTGGAAACACCATATATTTT. Translated, it gives CASSQVYSGNTIYF.

This clonotype was picked up many times. The chain has TRBV12-3 or TRBV12-4 and TRBJ1-1; D not certain. Trimming removed 6 bases from V and 3 bases from J, with 17 bases in between. This CDR3 is 15 amino acids long. CDR3 nucleotide sequence: TGTGCCAGCAGACCAGGATTGGGATCGGACACTGAAGCTTTCTTT. This translates into CASRPGLGSDTEAFF.

About this clonotype: One end of the junction is discordant with germline, which a read error may explain. The rearrangement joins TRBV6-4 to TRBJ2-2, with D possibly being TRBD2 (5 bases). Germline V gene data show CDR1 as MRHNA and CDR2 as SNTAGT. The length of the CDR3 is 15 residues. CDR3 sequence reads: CASSDSALASWEPFF. In nucleotides, the CDR3 is TGTGCCAGCAGTGATTCTGCTCTGGCTTCCTGGGAGCCGTTTTTT.

This clonotype was recorded many times. The chain employs TRBV6-4 and TRBJ2-2, with a possible D match to TRBD2 (6 bases). The CDR3 is 17 residues long. V was trimmed by 3 bases and J by 2 bases, leaving 16 bases between them. Germline-derived CDR1 and CDR2 are MRHNA and SNTAGT. The CDR3 DNA reads as TGTGCCAGCAGTGAGGGGCTAGCGACAGACAACACCGGGGAGCTGTTTTTT. The encoded protein is CASSEGLATDNTGELFF.

This clonotype showed up many times. A much more abundant neighbour one base away suggests this may be a read error. The chain carries TRBV28 and TRBJ2-5; D remains unclear. Germline V gives CDR1 MDHEN, CDR2 SYDVKM. The CDR3 spans 14 residues. The V gene lost 11 bases and the J gene lost 3 bases, with 19 bases spanning the gap. Here the CDR3 reads CAGAPGSAKETQYF. The CDR3 DNA follows: TGTGCCGGCGCGCCCGGATCGGCGAAAGAGACCCAGTACTTC. Based on the CDR3 plus reference TRBV28 and TRBJ2-5, the full variable domain is DVKVTQSSRYLVKRTGEKVFLECVQDMDHENMFWYRQDPGLGLRLIYFSYDVKMKEKGDIPEGYSVSREKKERFSLILESASTNQTSMYLCAGAPGSAKETQYFGPGTRLLVL.